This entry features one T cell receptor (beta chain) sequence. This CDR3 region has 16 residues. Germline V gene data show CDR1 as MNHEY and CDR2 as SMNVEV (reference sequence). V was shortened by 6 bases and J by 0 bases, with 17 bases between the two germline ends. This entry belongs to a study of coeliac disease. Method: immunoSEQ multiplex PCR; TCRdb's copy keeps in-frame clones and lacks some. Of about 4,500 clones detected, roughly 60% appear once; the ten largest clones hold approximately 8%. Source material: intraepithelial lymphocytes from the gut. This receptor was taken from a woman aged 18-29 years with active celiac disease. V gene TRBV27 combines with J gene TRBJ2-5; TRBD2 might be the D (5 bases). In nucleotides, the CDR3 is TGTGCCAGCAGCTCCCTCAGCGGTATAAACCAAGAGACCCAGTACTTC. It yields the protein CASSSLSGINQETQYF.